Listed below are T cell receptor beta chains from one sample, sequenced in a study of cytomegalovirus exposure and HLA in healthy donors. Profiled with immunoSEQ multiplex PCR; TCRdb holds only in-frame clones, not every one. The sample includes roughly 84,000 clones. The specimen sequenced was PBMCs. Source of these receptors: a middle-aged man in good health and CMV-seronegative. Each CDR3 is given with its conserved first and last residue. D genes are given only for firm matches.

TRBJ1-4 TRBV28 TRBD1 CASGRQGDLTNEKLFF TGTGCCAGCGGGAGACAGGGGGATCTTACTAATGAAAAACTGTTTTTT
TRBJ1-5 TRBV4-3 TRBD1 CASSQDATGYQPQHF TGCGCCAGCAGCCAAGATGCGACAGGGTATCAGCCCCAGCATTTT
TRBJ1-1 TRBV2 NA CASRTEMNTEAFF TGTGCCAGCAGAACAGAAATGAACACTGAAGCTTTCTTT
TRBJ2-3 TRBV28 TRBD2 CASSRGGKTDTQYF TGTGCCAGCAGCCGGGGGGGCAAAACAGATACGCAGTATTTT
TRBJ2-7 TRBV5-4 NA CASSLQATYEQYF TGTGCCAGCAGCTTACAGGCAACCTACGAGCAGTACTTC
TRBJ1-2 TRBV18 TRBD1 CASSSQGAFNYGYTF TGTGCCAGCTCATCACAGGGGGCATTTAACTATGGCTACACCTTC
TRBJ2-7 TRBV7-2 TRBD1 CASSLASRWGQANEQYF TGTGCCAGCAGCTTAGCCTCACGTTGGGGACAGGCGAACGAGCAGTACTTC
TRBJ2-7 TRBV7-3 TRBD1 CASSPRQGVGYEQYF TGTGCCAGCAGCCCCCGACAGGGTGTAGGCTACGAGCAGTACTTC
TRBJ2-3 TRBV7-2 TRBD2 CASSFRLAETDTQYF TGTGCCAGCAGCTTTCGGCTAGCGGAAACAGATACGCAGTATTTT
TRBJ2-7 TRBV27 TRBD1 CASPRQGYEQYF TGTGCCAGCCCCCGACAGGGCTACGAGCAGTACTTC
TRBJ1-3 TRBV9 TRBD1 CASSGDSYSGNTIYF TGTGCCAGCAGCGGGGACAGCTACTCTGGAAACACCATATATTTT
TRBJ2-1 TRBV7-3 TRBD1 CASSLGQAASMSMQFF TGTGCCAGCAGCTTAGGACAGGCCGCCTCAATGAGCATGCAGTTCTTC
TRBJ1-6 TRBV7-9 TRBD1 CASSGRTGDSYNSPLHF TGTGCCAGCAGCGGGCGGACAGGGGACTCCTATAATTCACCCCTCCACTTT
TRBJ2-5 TRBV2 TRBD2 CASSGSLAGVETQYF TGTGCCAGCAGTGGTAGCCTAGCGGGGGTGGAGACCCAGTACTTC
TRBJ1-6 TRBV6-4 TRBD1 CASSDSSRGNSPLHF TGTGCCAGCAGTGACTCCTCCAGGGGGAATTCACCCCTCCACTTT
TRBJ1-1 TRBV19 NA CASSTSTLSNTEAFF TGTGCCAGTAGTACCTCGACACTTTCGAACACTGAAGCTTTCTTT
TRBJ1-1 TRBV5-1 NA CASSLSWPGDINTEAFF TGCGCCAGCAGCTTGTCGTGGCCAGGTGACATTAACACTGAAGCTTTCTTT
TRBJ2-1 TRBV4-3 NA CASSQVSDRGNEQFF TGCGCCAGCAGCCAGGTATCTGACAGAGGCAATGAGCAGTTCTTC
TRBJ1-2 TRBV19 TRBD1 CASRIGTGDYGYTF TGTGCCAGTAGAATCGGGACAGGGGACTATGGCTACACCTTC
TRBJ1-2 TRBV9 TRBD1 CASSVNPGTGDGYTF TGTGCCAGCAGCGTAAACCCCGGGACAGGGGATGGCTACACCTTC
TRBJ2-7 TRBV5-5 TRBD2 CASSLWEGPVGF TGTGCCAGCAGCTTGTGGGAGGGCCCCGTTGGCTTC
TRBJ2-7 TRBV6-5 TRBD2 CASTKSPLAGDEQYF TGTGCCAGCACAAAATCCCCTCTAGCGGGGGACGAGCAGTACTTC
TRBJ2-6 TRBV28 TRBD1 CASKGAYSGANVLTF TGTGCCAGCAAGGGGGCGTACTCTGGGGCCAACGTCCTGACTTTC
TRBJ2-6 TRBV30 TRBD1 CAWNSDRGPSGANVLTF TGTGCCTGGAATTCTGACAGGGGGCCGTCTGGGGCCAACGTCCTGACTTTC
TRBJ1-2 TRBV11-2 TRBD1 CASNRIRDRGLGNYGYTF TGTGCCAGCAACCGAATCCGGGACAGGGGGTTGGGGAACTATGGCTACACCTTC
TRBJ1-1 TRBV6-1 NA CASSVARGGNTEAFF TGTGCCAGCAGTGTAGCGCGGGGGGGAAACACTGAAGCTTTCTTT
TRBJ1-2 TRBV6-1 NA CASSEGRLRGYTF TGTGCCAGCAGTGAAGGACGTTTGAGGGGCTACACCTTC
TRBJ2-3 TRBV5-5 TRBD2 CASSSRTSSDTQYF TGTGCCAGCAGCTCGCGGACTAGTTCAGATACGCAGTATTTT
TRBJ1-4 TRBV18 TRBD1 CASSLRGQGSEKLFF TGTGCCAGCTCACTCCGCGGACAGGGGAGCGAAAAACTGTTTTTT
TRBJ1-4 TRBV28 NA CASSFEVVDEKLFF TGTGCCAGCAGTTTTGAGGTTGTAGATGAAAAACTGTTTTTT
TRBJ2-7 TRBV11-2 NA CASSLNRVYEQYF TGTGCCAGCAGCTTAAACAGGGTTTACGAGCAGTACTTC
TRBJ1-6 TRBV5-1 TRBD1 CASSIAGTDNNSPLHF TGCGCCAGCAGCATCGCCGGGACAGATAATAATTCACCCCTCCACTTT
TRBJ1-3 TRBV2 TRBD1 CASSRTGLNLGNTIYF TGTGCCAGCAGTCGGACAGGGTTAAATCTCGGAAACACCATATATTTT
TRBJ1-5 TRBV5-5 NA CASSLNPIGNQPQHF TGTGCCAGCAGCTTGAATCCAATAGGCAATCAGCCCCAGCATTTT
TRBJ1-2 TRBV6-5 TRBD1 CASIITGQGYGYTF TGTGCCAGCATAATTACGGGACAGGGATATGGCTACACCTTC
TRBJ1-5 TRBV19 TRBD1 CASSTSPRDRPNQPQHF TGTGCCAGTAGCACAAGTCCGCGGGACAGACCCAATCAGCCCCAGCATTTT
TRBJ2-3 TRBV5-1 TRBD2 CASTFTSGDDTQYF TGCGCCAGCACCTTTACTAGCGGGGACGATACGCAGTATTTT
TRBJ2-3 TRBV27 TRBD2 CASSAAVAGADTQYF TGTGCCAGCAGTGCGGCCGTAGCGGGGGCGGATACGCAGTATTTT
TRBJ1-2 TRBV2 NA CASCPGAGNYGYTF TGTGCCAGCTGCCCAGGGGCAGGGAACTATGGCTACACCTTC
TRBJ1-6 TRBV27 TRBD1 CASSSNRGRSPLHF TGTGCCAGCAGTTCCAACAGGGGACGGTCACCCCTCCACTTT
TRBJ1-6 TRBV4-3 NA CASSQGGSGNSPLHF TGCGCCAGCAGCCAAGGAGGCAGTGGGAATTCACCCCTCCACTTT
TRBJ1-1 TRBV19 TRBD1 CASSIGRDRGTEAFF TGTGCCAGTAGTATAGGAAGGGACAGGGGGACTGAAGCTTTCTTT
TRBJ2-5 TRBV5-4 TRBD2 CASRIMSGGETQYF TGTGCCAGCAGAATCATGAGCGGGGGAGAGACCCAGTACTTC